The rows below give T cell receptor beta chains drawn from one sample of a study of blood T cell repertoires in COVID-19. The repertoire was sequenced with immunoSEQ multiplex PCR; TCRdb's copy has only in-frame clones and lacks some. The table has over 25,000 clones, roughly 84% seen once; the top ten hold approximately 13%. The sequenced sample consisted of peripheral blood. The receptors originated from a human donor in a cohort sampled during active COVID-19. The donor label of this sample is uncertain. CDR3s include the opening cysteine and the closing phenylalanine or tryptophan. D genes are given only for firm matches. The size field is filled for only some rows; it gives once, few, many or a size class.

CDR3aa: CASSPREVLGGGNYNEQFF; CDR3nt: TGTGCCAGCAGCCCTCGAGAGGTCTTGGGCGGGGGCAACTACAATGAGCAGTTCTTC; v_gene: TRBV9; d_gene: .; j_gene: TRBJ2-1; abundance: .
CDR3aa: CASQQGASTDTQYF; CDR3nt: TGTGCCAGTCAACAGGGGGCTAGCACAGATACGCAGTATTTT; v_gene: TRBV19; d_gene: TRBD1; j_gene: TRBJ2-3; abundance: .
CDR3aa: CASSLAPRTGLGYTF; CDR3nt: TGTGCCAGCAGCTTAGCCCCCCGGACAGGGCTTGGCTACACCTTC; v_gene: TRBV7-9; d_gene: TRBD1; j_gene: TRBJ1-2; abundance: once
CDR3aa: CASSVGIGASGGSGLQYF; CDR3nt: TGTGCCAGCAGCGTAGGGATTGGGGCTAGCGGGGGCTCGGGACTCCAGTACTTC; v_gene: TRBV9; d_gene: TRBD2; j_gene: TRBJ2-5; abundance: .
CDR3aa: CASSYGGAATQYF; CDR3nt: TGTGCCAGCAGCTACGGAGGAGCAGCGACGCAGTATTTT; v_gene: TRBV11-2; d_gene: .; j_gene: TRBJ2-3; abundance: .
CDR3aa: CASSPGPGAGYGYTF; CDR3nt: TGTGCCAGCAGCCCTGGTCCAGGGGCTGGCTATGGCTACACCTTC; v_gene: TRBV3-1/TRBV3-2; d_gene: .; j_gene: TRBJ1-2; abundance: .
CDR3aa: CASSSGGSGSGNTIYF; CDR3nt: TGCGCCAGCAGCTCGGGAGGGTCAGGGTCTGGAAACACCATATATTTT; v_gene: TRBV5-1; d_gene: .; j_gene: TRBJ1-3; abundance: .
CDR3aa: CASSSRTLNTGELFF; CDR3nt: TGTGCCAGCAGTAGTAGGACTCTTAACACCGGGGAGCTGTTTTTT; v_gene: TRBV7-6; d_gene: .; j_gene: TRBJ2-2; abundance: .
CDR3aa: CASSRTGNTEAFF; CDR3nt: TGTGCCAGCAGCCGGACAGGGAACACTGAAGCTTTCTTT; v_gene: TRBV6-5; d_gene: TRBD1; j_gene: TRBJ1-1; abundance: .
CDR3aa: CAISGTTEWGTSGNTIYF; CDR3nt: TGTGCCATCAGTGGTACGACAGAATGGGGGACTTCTGGAAACACCATATATTTT; v_gene: TRBV10-3; d_gene: .; j_gene: TRBJ1-3; abundance: .
CDR3aa: CASSKDSGTGIGYQPQHF; CDR3nt: TGTGCCAGTAGTAAGGACTCCGGGACAGGGATTGGATATCAGCCCCAGCATTTT; v_gene: TRBV19; d_gene: TRBD1; j_gene: TRBJ1-5; abundance: .
CDR3aa: CASSQGTNTGELFF; CDR3nt: TGTGCCAGCAGCCAAGGAACAAACACCGGGGAGCTGTTTTTT; v_gene: TRBV3-1/TRBV3-2; d_gene: .; j_gene: TRBJ2-2; abundance: once
CDR3aa: CSVGNRGVETQYF; CDR3nt: TGCAGCGTTGGTAACAGGGGTGTGGAGACCCAGTACTTC; v_gene: TRBV29-1; d_gene: TRBD1; j_gene: TRBJ2-5; abundance: .
CDR3aa: CASSPGLNQPQHF; CDR3nt: TGCGCCAGCAGCCCGGGACTCAATCAGCCCCAGCATTTT; v_gene: TRBV5-1; d_gene: .; j_gene: TRBJ1-5; abundance: .
CDR3aa: CASRRYRYEKLFF; CDR3nt: TGTGCCAGCAGACGATACCGGTATGAAAAACTGTTTTTT; v_gene: TRBV28; d_gene: .; j_gene: TRBJ1-4; abundance: .
CDR3aa: CASSSLGQGSYNEQFF; CDR3nt: TGTGCCAGCAGTTCCCTGGGACAGGGCTCCTACAATGAGCAGTTCTTC; v_gene: TRBV27; d_gene: TRBD1; j_gene: TRBJ2-1; abundance: .
CDR3aa: CASSPLRGPSGHTEAFF; CDR3nt: TGTGCCAGCAGTCCCCTCAGGGGGCCATCGGGACACACTGAAGCTTTCTTT; v_gene: TRBV27; d_gene: TRBD1; j_gene: TRBJ1-1; abundance: .
CDR3aa: CAWSTGQGARETQYF; CDR3nt: TGTGCCTGGAGCACCGGACAGGGGGCGAGGGAGACCCAGTACTTC; v_gene: TRBV30; d_gene: TRBD1; j_gene: TRBJ2-5; abundance: .
CDR3aa: CAIPSQTGQETQYF; CDR3nt: TGTGCCATCCCCTCGCAGACAGGGCAAGAGACCCAGTACTTC; v_gene: TRBV10-3; d_gene: TRBD1; j_gene: TRBJ2-5; abundance: .
CDR3aa: CASSLLGTSGGATGELFF; CDR3nt: TGTGCCAGCAGTTTACTTGGGACTAGCGGGGGGGCCACCGGGGAGCTGTTTTTT; v_gene: TRBV28; d_gene: TRBD2; j_gene: TRBJ2-2; abundance: .
CDR3aa: CASSPGQGANTEAFF; CDR3nt: TGCGCCAGCAGCCCAGGACAGGGGGCGAACACTGAAGCTTTCTTT; v_gene: TRBV4-1; d_gene: TRBD1; j_gene: TRBJ1-1; abundance: .
CDR3aa: CASSLTQAKNIQYF; CDR3nt: TGCGCCAGCAGCTTGACACAAGCCAAAAACATTCAGTACTTC; v_gene: TRBV5-1; d_gene: .; j_gene: TRBJ2-4; abundance: .
CDR3aa: CASSLVTGLGTEAFF; CDR3nt: TGTGCCAGCAGCTTAGTCACAGGGTTAGGCACTGAAGCTTTCTTT; v_gene: TRBV7-9; d_gene: .; j_gene: TRBJ1-1; abundance: .
CDR3aa: CASSARLDSPEQFF; CDR3nt: TGTGCCAGCAGCGCGCGCCTAGACAGCCCGGAGCAGTTCTTC; v_gene: TRBV11-1; d_gene: .; j_gene: TRBJ2-1; abundance: .
CDR3aa: CASSRQGIDEQYF; CDR3nt: TGCGCCAGCAGCCGACAGGGGATAGACGAGCAGTACTTC; v_gene: TRBV5-1; d_gene: TRBD1; j_gene: TRBJ2-7; abundance: once
CDR3aa: CSVALGVNQPQHF; CDR3nt: TGCAGCGTTGCCCTTGGAGTCAATCAGCCCCAGCATTTT; v_gene: TRBV29-1; d_gene: .; j_gene: TRBJ1-5; abundance: few
CDR3aa: CASSSKTGPLSYNSPLHF; CDR3nt: TGTGCCAGCAGCTCCAAGACAGGGCCCCTCTCCTATAATTCACCCCTCCACTTT; v_gene: TRBV5-4; d_gene: TRBD1; j_gene: TRBJ1-6; abundance: few
CDR3aa: CASSPASGVTYSYEQYF; CDR3nt: TGCGCCAGCAGCCCAGCCAGCGGGGTAACTTACTCCTACGAGCAGTACTTC; v_gene: TRBV5-1; d_gene: TRBD2; j_gene: TRBJ2-7; abundance: .
CDR3aa: CASSLGLVGTDTQYF; CDR3nt: TGTGCCAGCAGTCTTGGACTAGTAGGCACAGATACGCAGTATTTT; v_gene: TRBV6-5; d_gene: TRBD2; j_gene: TRBJ2-3; abundance: few
CDR3aa: CATSDPSGEYQETQYF; CDR3nt: TGTGCCACCAGTGATCCTTCTGGGGAGTACCAAGAGACCCAGTACTTC; v_gene: TRBV24-1; d_gene: .; j_gene: TRBJ2-5; abundance: .
CDR3aa: CASSWSAGYEQYF; CDR3nt: TGTGCCAGCAGCTGGAGCGCGGGCTACGAGCAGTACTTC; v_gene: TRBV7-3; d_gene: .; j_gene: TRBJ2-7; abundance: .
CDR3aa: CASSEDGAGGAYEQYF; CDR3nt: TGTGCCAGCAGTGAAGACGGAGCGGGGGGTGCCTACGAGCAGTACTTC; v_gene: TRBV6-1; d_gene: TRBD2; j_gene: TRBJ2-7; abundance: .
CDR3aa: CASSLDRPNTEAFF; CDR3nt: TGTGCCAGCAGCTTGGACAGACCGAACACTGAAGCTTTCTTT; v_gene: TRBV5-5; d_gene: .; j_gene: TRBJ1-1; abundance: .